The rows below give T cell receptor beta chains drawn from one sample of a study of CD8 T cells in Susac syndrome. TCRdb called the immunoSEQ multiplex PCR reads again in MiXCR, with one record for every CDR3 protein. The repertoire holds approximately 140,000 distinct CDR3 sequences, with 94% as singletons. Material: CD8+ T cells from PBMCs. The source is a human donor in good health. The CDR3 runs from the conserved cysteine through the conserved F or W. Each record gives: D gene, V gene, J gene, CDR3 protein. A D gene is named only where the DNA matches it firmly.

TRBD1	TRBV28	TRBJ2-3	CAMSRDRVTDTQYF
-	TRBV28	TRBJ2-1	CASGHNEQFF
TRBD2	TRBV5-4	TRBJ2-1	CASSAGLAGGADEQFF
-	TRBV7-3	TRBJ1-2	CASRSDLGHGYTF
-	TRBV6-5	TRBJ2-4	CASSYSTPRIF
TRBD1	TRBV30	TRBJ2-7	CACHPTGVLHEQYF
-	TRBV6-2/TRBV6-3	TRBJ1-1	CASSYSRAPSTEAFF
TRBD1	TRBV7-9	TRBJ2-1	CASSSRGQGPDEQFF
TRBD1	TRBV4-1	TRBJ2-5	CASSHPGTGYQETQYF
-	TRBV7-9	TRBJ2-5	CASSGPRPSQETQYF
-	TRBV4-1	TRBJ1-1	CASSPGTGEAFF
-	TRBV9	TRBJ2-7	CASSANGGGIYEQYF
-	TRBV28	TRBJ1-5	CASSFWGLGNQPQHF
TRBD2	TRBV28	TRBJ2-7	CASSFFPRTSGILLSSYEQYF
-	TRBV4-2	TRBJ2-1	CASSQSNDYNEQFF
-	TRBV7-3	TRBJ2-1	CASSLTVNEQFF
TRBD1	TRBV20-1	TRBJ1-5	CSALPRGRGQPQHF
-	TRBV2	TRBJ2-7	CASGGTVSYEQYF
-	TRBV27	TRBJ1-4	CASSLSEDEKLFF
-	TRBV29-1	TRBJ1-4	CSVVGDNEKLFF
-	TRBV6-1	TRBJ2-7	CASSPGPFQYEQYF
-	TRBV25-1	TRBJ1-2	CASSELGDYGYTF
-	TRBV29-1	TRBJ2-3	CSVGLVADTQYF
-	TRBV19	TRBJ2-3	CATRTKSTDTQYF